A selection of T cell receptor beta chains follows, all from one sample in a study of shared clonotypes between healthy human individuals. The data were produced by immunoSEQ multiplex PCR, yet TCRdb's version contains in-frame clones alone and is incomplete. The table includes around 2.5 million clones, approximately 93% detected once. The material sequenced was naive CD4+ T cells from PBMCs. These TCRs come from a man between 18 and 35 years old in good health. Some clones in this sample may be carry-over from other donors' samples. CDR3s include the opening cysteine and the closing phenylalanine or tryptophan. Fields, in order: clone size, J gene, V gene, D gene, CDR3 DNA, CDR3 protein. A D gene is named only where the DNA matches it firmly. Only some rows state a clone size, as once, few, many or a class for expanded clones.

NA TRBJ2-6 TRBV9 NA TGTGCCAGCAGCGCCGACCTTCGAACGGGAAGCTCTGGGGCCAACGTCCTGACTTTC CASSADLRTGSSGANVLTF
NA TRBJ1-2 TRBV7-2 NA TGTGCCAGCAGCTTAGCTCACCGCACCAACTATGGCTACACCTTC CASSLAHRTNYGYTF
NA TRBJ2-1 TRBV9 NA TGTGCCAGCAGCGTAGAGGGCGTCGTCTCCTACAATGAGCAGTTCTTC CASSVEGVVSYNEQFF
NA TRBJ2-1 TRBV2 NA TGTGCCAGCAGTGTTTTGGCGGCATCCTCCTACAATGAGCAGTTCTTC CASSVLAASSYNEQFF
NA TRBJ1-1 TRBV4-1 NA TGCGCCAGCAGCCAAGTAGGAGGTAACCCTGAAGCTTTCTTT CASSQVGGNPEAFF
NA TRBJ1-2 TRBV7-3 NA TGTGCCAGCAGCTTAACGTCGTCAGGGTCTGGCTACACCTTC CASSLTSSGSGYTF
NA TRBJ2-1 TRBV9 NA TGTGCCAGCTCCCCGGATTGGCGGGGAGACAATGAGCAGTTCTTC CASSPDWRGDNEQFF
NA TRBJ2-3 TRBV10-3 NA TGTGCCATCGCGTCGGGAGTTGCCACAGATACGCAGTATTTT CAIASGVATDTQYF
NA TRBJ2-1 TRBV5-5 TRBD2 TGTGCCAGCAGCTCCTTTCGACTAGCGGGAGCCTACAATGAGCAGTTCTTC CASSSFRLAGAYNEQFF
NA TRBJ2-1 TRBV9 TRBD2 TGTGCCAGCAGCGCCTCCGGTGAGGTAGCGGGGAGCTCCTACAATGAGCAGTTCTTC CASSASGEVAGSSYNEQFF
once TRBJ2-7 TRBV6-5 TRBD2 TGTGCCAGCAGTATAGCGGGAGGGATAACCTACGAGCAGTACTTC CASSIAGGITYEQYF
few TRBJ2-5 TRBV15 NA TGTGCCACCAGCAGAGATTGGGGGATACAAGAGACCCAGTACTTC CATSRDWGIQETQYF
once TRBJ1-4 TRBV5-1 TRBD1 TGCGCCAGCAGCCTAGGACAGGGGGCAACTAATGAAAAACTGTTTTTT CASSLGQGATNEKLFF
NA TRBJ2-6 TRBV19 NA TGTGCCAGTAGACAAGGTCGGACCTACCTTGGGGCCAACGTCCTGACTTTC CASRQGRTYLGANVLTF
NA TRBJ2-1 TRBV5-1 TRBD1 TGCGCCAGCAGGGCCGGTGGGACAGACAATGAGCAGTTCTTC CASRAGGTDNEQFF
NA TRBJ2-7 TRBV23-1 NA TGCGCCAGCAGTCAACCAACTCGGGGGACCTACGAGCAGTACTTC CASSQPTRGTYEQYF
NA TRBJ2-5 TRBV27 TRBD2 TGTGCCAGTAAAGGGACTATCCAAGAGACCCAGTACTTC CASKGTIQETQYF
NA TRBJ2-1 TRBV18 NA TGTGCCAGCTCACCACCCTACGGGAATGCGGGGAATGAGCAGTTCTTC CASSPPYGNAGNEQFF
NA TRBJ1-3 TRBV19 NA TGTGCCAGTAAGCAGGGTGACTCTGGAAACACCATATATTTT CASKQGDSGNTIYF
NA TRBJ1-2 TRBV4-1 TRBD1 TGCGCCAGCAGCCAATCGCCGACAGGGGGGCCATCAGTGAAGGCTGGCTACACCTTC CASSQSPTGGPSVKAGYTF
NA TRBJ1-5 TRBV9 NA TGTGCCAGCAGCGTCCGTACCCCCCATAGCAATCAGCCCCAGCATTTT CASSVRTPHSNQPQHF
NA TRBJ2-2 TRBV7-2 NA TGTGCCAGCAGCCTCAGACGACAGGACACCGGGGAGCTGTTTTTT CASSLRRQDTGELFF
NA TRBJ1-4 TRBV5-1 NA TGCGCCAGCAGCTTGACTACTAATGAAAAACTGTTTTTT CASSLTTNEKLFF
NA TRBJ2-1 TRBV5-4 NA TGTGCCAAGATAGACACCGTGATACAGATTTGGCATGAGCAGTTCTTC CAKIDTVIQIWHEQFF
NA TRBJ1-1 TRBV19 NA TGTGCCAGTAGTATAGAAGGTCAGGGAACTACTGAAGCTTTCTTT CASSIEGQGTTEAFF
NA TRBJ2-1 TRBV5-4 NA TGTGCCAGCAGCTTGTGGGCTAGTTCCTACAATGAGCAGTTCTTC CASSLWASSYNEQFF
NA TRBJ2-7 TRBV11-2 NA TGTGCCAGCAGCGCCGGTTCTCTCTACGAGCAGTACTTC CASSAGSLYEQYF
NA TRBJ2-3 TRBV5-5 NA TGTGCCAGCAGCGGCCGGGACCTTGCCACAGATACGCAGTATTTT CASSGRDLATDTQYF
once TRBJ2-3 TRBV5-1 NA TGCGCCAGCACTCTGTCGCGGAGCACAGATACGCAGTATTTT CASTLSRSTDTQYF